These T cell receptor beta chains were read from a single sample in a study of regulatory T cells in long-lasting Graves disease. MiXCR was run by TCRdb on the multiplex PCR reads, yielding one entry per CDR3 protein. The table lists about 500,000 distinct CDR3 sequences, under 20% of them singletons, with more than 10% in the top ten. The sample was also linked to a second study, of T cells in Graves' hyperthyroidism and ophthalmopathy.

Specimen: peripheral blood mononuclear cells (PBMCs), collected at new diagnosis, from a patient treated with antithyroid drugs. All receptors derive from a man aged 40-50 years with Graves disease. Both conserved end residues are trimmed from each CDR3. The D gene is left open where the match is weak.

CDR3 protein	D gene	V gene
ASSEGLAGNYEQY	TRBD2	TRBV2
ATSDPLTPSGSSGELF	TRBD2	TRBV24-1
ASSPGQGYTEAF	TRBD1	TRBV12-3/TRBV12-4
SVEDTGQGAYEQY	TRBD1	TRBV29-1
ASSVETPTDTQY	.	TRBV9
SAGLAGDNEQF	TRBD2	TRBV20-1
ASTGGNIQY	.	TRBV19
ASSPSGRALDTQY	TRBD2	TRBV28
ASSQERTPPLL	.	TRBV3-1
SARVGKGANYGYT	TRBD1	TRBV20-1
ATSRGGGGGAVGTQY	.	TRBV15
AWSRAGTYTDTQY	.	TRBV30
ASSLVSGTNYEQY	TRBD2	TRBV7-2
ASSRQGANYGHT	TRBD1	TRBV27
AWSKGVGAAGADTQY	.	TRBV30
ASSLVDRGYNQPQH	TRBD1	TRBV7-8
ASSLADYTGELF	.	TRBV5-1
ATSDSITGGWKEQY	TRBD1	TRBV24-1
ASSSRDNRLYEQY	.	TRBV12-3/TRBV12-4
ASSSERRNTGELF	.	TRBV7-9
ASSPGTWGEQY	.	TRBV27
ASKLEAPDTQY	.	TRBV28
ASSRDRSGANVLT	.	TRBV3-1
ASSSTSGTNEQF	TRBD2	TRBV5-1
ASSARLAGSYNEQF	TRBD2	TRBV6-1
SARDRKREVYEQY	TRBD2	TRBV20-1
ACRLGGAAEAF	.	TRBV6-2/TRBV6-3
ASSLVTGRYGTDTQY	TRBD1	TRBV5-1
ASKGLAEAYEQY	TRBD2	TRBV6-2/TRBV6-3
ASSDRDNQPQH	TRBD1	TRBV28
SARDTLTGEQY	.	TRBV20-1
AWSPRYNEQF	.	TRBV30
ASSEPTGSQYTEAF	TRBD1	TRBV5-1
ASSRPAPGDTQY	.	TRBV4-1
ASASYGILEQY	.	TRBV3-1
ASSFDRGADTQY	TRBD1	TRBV28
ASSHGLAGGYEQF	TRBD2	TRBV4-1
ASSLVGLLNTGELF	.	TRBV7-2
ASSLGDRVGNEQF	TRBD1	TRBV5-1
ASRTSGRLPYEQY	TRBD2	TRBV28
ASQVGTVYNEQF	TRBD1	TRBV27
ASSIRGSYNEQF	TRBD1	TRBV19
ASSELGAWETQY	.	TRBV2
ATSEGGPGELF	.	TRBV24-1
ASTLDGAANEKLF	.	TRBV7-2
ASSHPAGANVLT	.	TRBV7-6
ASSPGTSTGYEQY	TRBD2	TRBV3-1
ASSVAGRGNIQY	.	TRBV9
SAPDYPSGLDTQY	.	TRBV20-1